The T cell receptor (beta chain) described here comes from a study of cytomegalovirus exposure and HLA in healthy donors (dated by TCRdb to 2015 to 2018). In the study overall: An earlier analysis of 587 of the donors reported 276 Gb of sequence data and around 100 million unique TCR beta sequences obtained from 150 million to 200 million T cells. An early release covering roughly 640 HLA-typed donors comprised approximately 300 gigabases of sequencing data and around 80 million unique TCR sequences. The genetic ancestry cluster associated with self-reported Caucasian donors included roughly 84% of the roughly 400 genotyped donors. The study aimed to test whether signatures of past pathogen exposure could be identified by cataloging public T cell receptors. Using immunosequencing, the study profiled T cell repertoires from about 610 subjects and related those repertoires to cytomegalovirus serostatus. In addition to the first cohort of hundreds of subjects, a separate validation cohort of around 110 different subjects was used. To predict cytomegalovirus infection status, the study combined high-throughput TCR immunosequencing, statistical association of individual TCRs with disease status, and machine learning. A later analysis re-analyzed previously published TCR beta repertoires from approximately 670 donors and added high-resolution HLA genotyping to study TCR occurrence patterns. Rather than using new phenotypic data, the later analysis identified candidate immune exposures from TCR beta sequences and from how often those sequences occurred across donors. In an earlier analysis of 500 to 650 of the donors, high-throughput TCR beta sequencing was used to judge whether each TCR beta V gene segment behaved as functional or pseudogenic. Donor age, sex, ethnicity and CMV serostatus were compiled together with the repertoire data. In a later genetic analysis, genome-wide SNP genotypes for about three fifths of the roughly 670 donors were used, and that subset was treated as a discovery cohort. All discovery cohort repertoires had been generated using a single sequencing platform. Both class I and class II loci were covered by HLA typing, at four-digit resolution. Typing coverage varied by locus: roughly 620-640 donors for A, B, C, DRB1 and DQB1; more than 500 for DQA1; nearly 610 for DPA1; around 490 for DPB1. Four to six DR-DQ haplotypes were handled as single units for association and clustering, since linkage in the cohort was strong. On average, about 200,000 unique TCR beta nucleotide sequences were sequenced per donor among 398 genotyped donors of the cohort, with around 19% of those sequences being non-productive.

The cysteine opens and the phenylalanine closes a CDR3 of 15 amino acids. Kept here is only the CDR3 DNA, which spans 45 bases and is read in frame from base 1. According to the germline V gene, CDR1 reads SGHVS and CDR2 reads FNYEAQ. At the junction V is shortened by 2 bases and J by 5 bases; bases outside the gene matches: 6. The cohort comprised some 730 healthy bone marrow donors. At the time of sampling, all cohort members were nominally healthy, though unrecorded immune exposures were likely present. The donor was CMV seronegative and belonged to the group of 352 seronegative cohort members. Each donor provided a peripheral blood sample, and peripheral blood mononuclear cells were used for TCR beta sequencing. Genomic DNA was extracted from the blood cell samples with the Qiagen DNeasy Blood Extraction Kit. In the case of this clone: The antigen this receptor binds is unknown. No much larger clone exists at a distance of one base, and base qualities are not known.

Overall results and qualifications from the work: In this cohort, only TCR beta chains were sequenced, and detectable features were limited by the absence of alpha or paired-chain data. An association between a missense DCLRE1C variant and V-gene and J-gene trimming of TCR beta chains was found in a later genetic analysis and replicated in an independent cohort. A cluster of highly shared sequence variants was judged likely to be a technical artifact of the sequencing pipeline. Assigning TCR associations to individual alleles was difficult when HLA alleles, especially DR and DQ, strongly co-occurred. In vitro tests confirmed that a few of the cytomegalovirus-associated TCR beta chains recognize cytomegalovirus antigens. An earlier analysis of some 560 of the donors showed that most TCR beta V segments appeared in productive rearrangements either about 90% or about 30% of the time, which broadly matched IMGT annotations. While some public TCRs were present in many individuals, most TCR sequences turned up only very rarely across donors. A further reported finding was that TCR beta sequences accurately predicted the HLA-A and HLA-B alleles for most subjects in the first cohort. A later analysis reported that several top co-occurrence clusters appeared linked to parvovirus B19, influenza, CMV and Epstein-Barr virus. At a false discovery rate of 0.05, a later analysis linked about 16,000 TCR beta sequences to specific HLA alleles. The presence/absence analyses assumed that sequencing depth was roughly uniform across donors, and that assumption may not be true. Compared with the approximately 700-donor mean, donors in an Asian-associated ancestry cluster had fewer N-insertions in productive TCRs, according to a later genetic analysis. Linkage disequilibrium might explain the correlated functional status among segregating V segments, but an unknown experimental factor could not be ruled out. The classifier was reported to diagnose cytomegalovirus status with high specificity and sensitivity in both the original and validation cohorts. In a later analysis, HLA-associated TCR beta chains showed more clonal expansion and lower generation probabilities than non-associated chains that were equally common. Because counts were too low, about 18 rarely observed V segments, including chromosome 9 orphons, were excluded from the earlier analysis of several hundred of the donors. The authors suggested that the approach could potentially be extended to other disease states and immunological phenotypes. Most CMV-associated TCR beta chains appeared to be HLA-restricted in a later analysis, and the HLA associations seemed to be driven largely by CMV exposure. Because some donors lacked HLA typing at each locus, the association tests relied only on the typed subset. The 87-base-pair reads could not distinguish some IMGT-functional V segments, including TRBV6-2 and TRBV6-3, so those segments were excluded. A later analysis found that TCR association rates varied across HLA loci, with DRB1 alleles showing the most associated TCRs and HLA-C alleles the fewest. The study listed around 160 TCR beta chains as associated with cytomegalovirus. CMV serostatus was the only immune exposure information available for the cohort.

The library was prepared using the immunoSEQ multiplex PCR assay. A mixture of 60 forward primers for TCR Vbeta segments and 13 reverse primers for TCR Jbeta segments was used in the multiplex PCR. A multiplex PCR assay on genomic DNA amplified the CDR3 region of rearranged TCR beta genes. The amplified TCR beta libraries were sequenced on the Illumina HiSeq System as 87-base-pair reads. As for the authors' bioinformatics: Across the roughly 670 repertoires, a later analysis counted approximately 83 million unique TCR beta chains, roughly 11 million of which were shared by at least two donors. Raw reads were error-corrected and collapsed into unique sequences by a nearest-neighbor algorithm in which closely related sequences were merged to remove PCR and sequencing errors. V, D and J gene segments were assigned by aligning CDR3 sequences to IMGT reference sequences. For a sequence to be retained, at least a six-nucleotide match to both a V gene segment and a J gene segment was required. A rearrangement counted as productive if the CDR3 had no stop codons and remained in frame with V and J, and every other rearrangement counted as non-productive. Following IMGT convention, CDR3 was defined as the stretch from the second conserved V-encoded cysteine up to the conserved J-encoded phenylalanine. The earlier analysis of more than 450 of the donors excluded sequences that lacked an unambiguous match to a single V gene segment. An earlier analysis of fewer than 750 of the donors classified V segments as functional when productive rearrangements were above 56.7% and as segregating when the standard deviation between donors was above 5%. A statistical classification framework was built for diagnosing cytomegalovirus status from the catalog of TCR beta chain sequences. A later analysis assigned V and J genes by comparing TCR nucleotide sequences with IMGT/GENE-DB human TR gene sequences. In a later analysis, CDR3 sequences and most-parsimonious VDJ recombination scenarios were assigned using the TCRdist pipeline. In a later analysis, every TCR beta chain was defined by the combination of its CDR3 amino acid sequence and its V-gene family, and reads without a unique V-gene family were dropped. A later analysis removed 450 to 600 highly shared, low-generation-probability nucleotide sequences to deal with suspected cross-contamination and a sequencing artifact. A later analysis calculated a clonal expansion index for each public chain from normalized within-repertoire ranks of inferred template counts. In a later analysis, generation probabilities were computed using a VDJ recombination model fitted to out-of-frame rearrangements, and the results were checked against IGoR. In a later analysis, TCR-TCR, TCR-HLA and TCR-CMV co-occurrence was scored with hypergeometric tests, and a repertoire-size bias correction was applied to TCR pairs. To estimate false discovery rates, a later analysis permuted the HLA or CMV assignments 20 times. In a later analysis, co-occurring TCRs were grouped with DBSCAN, and TCRdist sequence similarity was added when clustering was performed within HLA-allele-positive subsets. Co-occurrence clustering excluded repertoires with fewer than 30,000 or more than 120,000 public chains, plus five with anomalous nucleotide sharing. Here the immuneACCESS table is served through TCRdb, limited to in-frame sequences with V and J called. Missing clones are a known gap in these copies; in checked studies unresolved V genes cover under half, and the rest lacks a known reason. V and J calls plus clone size are reproduced from that table; the DNA served to infer D and trimming. The sample table lists about 100,000 clones, less than 90% of them with a count of one. Just over 2.5% of the sample goes to the ten largest clones.

Material for sequencing was PBMCs. Recombination joined TRBV7-6 with TRBJ1-1, with 9 bases in between that match TRBD1. This receptor was obtained from a man aged 35-49 years in good health and CMV-seronegative. The DNA sequence reads TGTGCCAGCAGCTTAATCGGGGACAGGGTGACTGAAGCTTTCTTT. Its amino acids are CASSLIGDRVTEAFF.